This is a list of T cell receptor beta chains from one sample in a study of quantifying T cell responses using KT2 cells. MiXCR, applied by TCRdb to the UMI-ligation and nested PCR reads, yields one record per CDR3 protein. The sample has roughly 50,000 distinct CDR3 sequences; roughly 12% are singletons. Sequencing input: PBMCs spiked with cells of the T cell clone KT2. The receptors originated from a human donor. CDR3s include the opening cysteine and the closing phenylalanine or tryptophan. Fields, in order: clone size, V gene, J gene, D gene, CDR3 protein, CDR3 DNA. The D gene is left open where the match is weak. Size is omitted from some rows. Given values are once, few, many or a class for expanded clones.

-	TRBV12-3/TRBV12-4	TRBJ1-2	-	CASSLDSLYYGYTF	TGTGCCAGCAGTTTAGACAGTCTTTACTATGGCTACACCTTC
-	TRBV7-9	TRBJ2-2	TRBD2	CASSSLRLAGGTGELFF	TGTGCCAGCAGCTCGTTACGACTAGCGGGAGGGACAGGGGAGCTGTTTTTT
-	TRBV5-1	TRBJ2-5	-	CASSLVGSLQETQYF	TGCGCCAGCAGCTTGGTCGGGAGTCTCCAAGAGACCCAGTACTTC
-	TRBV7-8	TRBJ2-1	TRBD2	CASSTWGGESEQFF	TGTGCCAGCAGCACCTGGGGGGGGGAAAGCGAGCAGTTCTTC
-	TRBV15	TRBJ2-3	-	CATSRDRSDTQYF	TGTGCCACCAGCAGAGATAGGTCGGATACGCAGTATTTT
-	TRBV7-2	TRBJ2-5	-	CASSTGLSLALVLETQYF	TGTGCCAGCAGCACAGGACTCTCACTAGCTTTGGTACTCGAGACCCAGTACTTC
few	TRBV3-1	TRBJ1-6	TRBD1	CASSLNLDRGSPLHF	TGTGCCAGCAGCCTCAACCTGGACAGGGGTTCACCCCTCCACTTT
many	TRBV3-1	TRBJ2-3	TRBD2	CASSQDRAGGPLDTQYF	TGTGCCAGCAGCCAAGACCGGGCGGGGGGGCCCTTAGATACGCAGTATTTT
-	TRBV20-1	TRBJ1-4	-	CSARDSSLATNEKLFF	TGCAGTGCTAGAGATTCCTCCCTTGCAACTAATGAAAAACTGTTTTTT
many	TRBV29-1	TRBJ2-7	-	CSVPKGPEQYF	TGCAGCGTACCCAAGGGTCCCGAGCAGTACTTC
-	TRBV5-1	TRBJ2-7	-	CASSFGVGGGYEQYF	TGCGCCAGCAGCTTTGGAGTCGGGGGAGGCTACGAGCAGTACTTC
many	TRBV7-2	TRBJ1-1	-	CASSLIDGNTEAFF	TGTGCCAGCAGCTTAATAGACGGGAACACTGAAGCTTTCTTT
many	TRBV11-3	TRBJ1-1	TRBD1	CASSPLPGQRTEAFF	TGTGCCAGCAGCCCACTCCCGGGACAGCGAACTGAAGCTTTCTTT